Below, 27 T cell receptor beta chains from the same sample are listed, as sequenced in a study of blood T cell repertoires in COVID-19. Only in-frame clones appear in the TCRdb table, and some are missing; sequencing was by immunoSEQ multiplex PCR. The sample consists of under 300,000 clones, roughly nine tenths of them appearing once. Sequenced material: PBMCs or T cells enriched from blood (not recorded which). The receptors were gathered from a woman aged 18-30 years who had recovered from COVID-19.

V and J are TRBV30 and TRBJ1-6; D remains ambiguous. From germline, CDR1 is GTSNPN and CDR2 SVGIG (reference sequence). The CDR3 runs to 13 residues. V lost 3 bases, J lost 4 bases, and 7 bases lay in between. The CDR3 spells CAWRDGYNSPLHF. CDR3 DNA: TGTGCCTGGAGAGACGGGTATAATTCACCCCTCCACTTT.

The CDR3 loop is CASSQGGVQNNSPLHF. The CDR3 DNA sequence: TGCGCCAGCAGCCAAGGGGGGGTACAGAATAATTCACCCCTCCACTTT. This chain connects TRBV4-1 to TRBJ1-6; D is possibly TRBD1 (5 bases). With 1 base removed from V and 5 bases from J, the gap between germline ends came to 12 bases. The germline gives CDR1 MGHRA, CDR2 YSYEKL. This CDR3 is built from 16 residues.

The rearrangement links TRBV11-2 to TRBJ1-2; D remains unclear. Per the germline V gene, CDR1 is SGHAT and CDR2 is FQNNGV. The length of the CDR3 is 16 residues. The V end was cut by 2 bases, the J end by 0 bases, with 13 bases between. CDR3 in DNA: TGTGCCAGCAGCTTACGGGGAAGTGGGACTAACTATGGCTACACCTTC. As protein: CASSLRGSGTNYGYTF.

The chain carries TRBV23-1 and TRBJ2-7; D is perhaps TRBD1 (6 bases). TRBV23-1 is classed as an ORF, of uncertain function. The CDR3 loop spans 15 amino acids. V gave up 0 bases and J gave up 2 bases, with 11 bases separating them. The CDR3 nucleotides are TGCGCCAGCAGTCAATCGGCGACAGGAACCTACGAGCAGTACTTC. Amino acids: CASSQSATGTYEQYF.

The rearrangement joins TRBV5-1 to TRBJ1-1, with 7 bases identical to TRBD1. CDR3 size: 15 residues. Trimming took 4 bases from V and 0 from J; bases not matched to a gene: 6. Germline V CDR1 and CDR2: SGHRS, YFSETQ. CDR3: CASSRQGGVNTEAFF. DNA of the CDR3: TGCGCCAGCAGCCGACAGGGCGGGGTGAACACTGAAGCTTTCTTT.

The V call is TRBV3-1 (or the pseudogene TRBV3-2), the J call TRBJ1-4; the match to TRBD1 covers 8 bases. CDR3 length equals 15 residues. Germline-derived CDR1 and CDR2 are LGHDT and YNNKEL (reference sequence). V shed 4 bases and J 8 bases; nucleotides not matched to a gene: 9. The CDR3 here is CASSPRQGFGEKLFF. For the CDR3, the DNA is TGTGCCAGCAGCCCCCGACAGGGGTTTGGAGAAAAACTGTTTTTT.

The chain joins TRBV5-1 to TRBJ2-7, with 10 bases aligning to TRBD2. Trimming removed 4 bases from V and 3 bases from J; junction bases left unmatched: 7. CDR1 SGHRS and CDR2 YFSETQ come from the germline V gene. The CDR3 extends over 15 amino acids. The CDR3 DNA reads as TGCGCCAGCAGCACCTCTAGCGGGGGCTACTACGAGCAGTACTTC. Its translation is CASSTSSGGYYEQYF.

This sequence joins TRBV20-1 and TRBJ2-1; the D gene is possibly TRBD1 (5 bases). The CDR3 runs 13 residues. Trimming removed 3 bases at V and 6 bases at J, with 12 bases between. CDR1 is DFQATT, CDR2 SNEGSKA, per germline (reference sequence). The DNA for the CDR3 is TGCAGTGCTAGTCCAGGGTTGGGCAATGAGCAGTTCTTC. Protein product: CSASPGLGNEQFF.

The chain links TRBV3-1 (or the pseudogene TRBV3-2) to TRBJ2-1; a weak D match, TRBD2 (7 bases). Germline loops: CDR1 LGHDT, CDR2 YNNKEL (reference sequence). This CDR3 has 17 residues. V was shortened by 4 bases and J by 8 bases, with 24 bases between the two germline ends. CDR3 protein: CASSPEVRGGLLDEQFF. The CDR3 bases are TGTGCCAGCAGCCCAGAGGTGAGGGGGGGCTTACTGGATGAGCAGTTCTTC.

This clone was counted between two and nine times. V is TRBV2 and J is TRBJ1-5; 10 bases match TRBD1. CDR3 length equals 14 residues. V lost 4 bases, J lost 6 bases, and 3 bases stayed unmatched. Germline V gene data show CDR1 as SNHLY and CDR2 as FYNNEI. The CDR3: CASSVRDRGQPQHF. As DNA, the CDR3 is TGTGCCAGCAGTGTCCGGGACAGGGGTCAGCCCCAGCATTTT.

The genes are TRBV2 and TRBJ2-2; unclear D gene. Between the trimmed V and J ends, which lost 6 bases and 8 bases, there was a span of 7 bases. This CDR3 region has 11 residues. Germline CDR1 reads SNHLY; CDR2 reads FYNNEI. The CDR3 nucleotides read TGTGCCAGCAGCGCCGGGGGGGAGCTGTTTTTT. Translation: CASSAGGELFF.

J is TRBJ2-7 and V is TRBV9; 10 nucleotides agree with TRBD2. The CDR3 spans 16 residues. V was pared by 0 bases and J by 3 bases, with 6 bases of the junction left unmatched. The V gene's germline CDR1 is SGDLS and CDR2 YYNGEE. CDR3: CASSVGASGGIYEQYF. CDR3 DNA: TGTGCCAGCAGCGTAGGGGCTAGCGGGGGAATCTACGAGCAGTACTTC.

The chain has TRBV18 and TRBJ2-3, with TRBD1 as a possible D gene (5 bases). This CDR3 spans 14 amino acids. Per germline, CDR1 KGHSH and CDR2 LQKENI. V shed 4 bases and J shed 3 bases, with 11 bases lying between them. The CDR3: CASSLKAGTDTQYF. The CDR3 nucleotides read TGTGCCAGCTCACTTAAGGCAGGGACAGATACGCAGTATTTT.

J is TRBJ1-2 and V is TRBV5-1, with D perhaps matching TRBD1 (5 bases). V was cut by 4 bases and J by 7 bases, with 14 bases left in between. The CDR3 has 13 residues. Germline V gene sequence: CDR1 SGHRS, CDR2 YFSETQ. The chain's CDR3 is CASSTGPGAGYTF. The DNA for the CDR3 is TGCGCCAGCAGCACCGGACCTGGGGCTGGCTACACCTTC. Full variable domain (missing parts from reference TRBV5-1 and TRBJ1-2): KAGVTQTPRYLIKTRGQQVTLSCSPISGHRSVSWYQQTPGQGLQFLFEYFSETQRNKGNFPGRFSGRQFSNSRSEMNVSTLELGDSALYLCASSTGPGAGYTFGSGTRLTVV.

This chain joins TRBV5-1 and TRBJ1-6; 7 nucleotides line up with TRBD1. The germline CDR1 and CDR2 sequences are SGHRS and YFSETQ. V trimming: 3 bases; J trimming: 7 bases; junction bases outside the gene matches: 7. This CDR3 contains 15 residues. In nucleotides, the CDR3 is TGCGCCAGCAGCTCCGTCGGGACAGAAAATTCACCCCTCCACTTT. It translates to CASSSVGTENSPLHF.

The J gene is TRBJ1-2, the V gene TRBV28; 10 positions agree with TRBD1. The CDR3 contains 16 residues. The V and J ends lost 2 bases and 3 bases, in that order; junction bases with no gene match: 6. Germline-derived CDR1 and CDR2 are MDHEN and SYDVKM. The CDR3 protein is CASSLPGQGGHYGYTF. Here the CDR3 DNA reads TGTGCCAGCAGTTTACCAGGACAGGGGGGACACTATGGCTACACCTTC.

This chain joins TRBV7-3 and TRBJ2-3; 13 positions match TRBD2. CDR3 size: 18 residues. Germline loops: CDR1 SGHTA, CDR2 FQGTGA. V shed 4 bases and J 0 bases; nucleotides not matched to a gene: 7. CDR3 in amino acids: CASSSDRLAGGSTDTQYF. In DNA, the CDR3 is TGTGCCAGCAGCTCCGACAGACTAGCGGGGGGTAGCACAGATACGCAGTATTTT.

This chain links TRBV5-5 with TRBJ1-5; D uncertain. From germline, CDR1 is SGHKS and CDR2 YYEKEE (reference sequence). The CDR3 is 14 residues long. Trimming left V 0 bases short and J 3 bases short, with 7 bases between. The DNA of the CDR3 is TGTGCCAGCAGCTTGGGAGTTCCCAATCAGCCCCAGCATTTT. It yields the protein CASSLGVPNQPQHF. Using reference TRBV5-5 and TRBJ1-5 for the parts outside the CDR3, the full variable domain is DAGVTQSPTHLIKTRGQQVTLRCSPISGHKSVSWYQQVLGQGPQFIFQYYEKEERGRGNFPDRFSARQFPNYSSELNVNALLLGDSALYLCASSLGVPNQPQHFGDGTRLSIL.

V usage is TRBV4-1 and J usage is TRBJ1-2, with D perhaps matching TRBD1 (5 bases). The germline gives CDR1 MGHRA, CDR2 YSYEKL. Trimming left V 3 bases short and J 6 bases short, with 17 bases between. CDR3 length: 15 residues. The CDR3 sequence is CASSQRAAGYDGYTF. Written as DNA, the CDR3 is TGCGCCAGCAGCCAGCGCGCGGCAGGGTATGATGGCTACACCTTC.

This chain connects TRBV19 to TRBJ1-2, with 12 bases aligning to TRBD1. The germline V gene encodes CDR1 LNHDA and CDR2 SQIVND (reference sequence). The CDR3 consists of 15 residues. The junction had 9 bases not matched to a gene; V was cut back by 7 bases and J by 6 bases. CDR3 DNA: TGTGCCAGTACCTATGGGGGACAGGGGGCCAATGGCTACACCTTC. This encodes CASTYGGQGANGYTF.

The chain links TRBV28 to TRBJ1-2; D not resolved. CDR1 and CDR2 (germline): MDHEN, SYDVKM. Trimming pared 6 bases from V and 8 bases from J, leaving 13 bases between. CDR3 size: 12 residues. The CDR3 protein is CASSPSFLGYTF. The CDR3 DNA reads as TGTGCCAGCAGCCCCTCCTTTTTGGGCTACACCTTC.

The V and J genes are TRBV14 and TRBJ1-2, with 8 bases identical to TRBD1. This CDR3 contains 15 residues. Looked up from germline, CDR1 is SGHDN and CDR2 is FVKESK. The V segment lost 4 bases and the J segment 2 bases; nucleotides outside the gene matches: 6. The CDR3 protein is CASSPGTGGNYGYTF. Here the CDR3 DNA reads TGTGCCAGCAGCCCCGGGACAGGAGGAAACTATGGCTACACCTTC.

The CDR3 DNA reads TGCGCCAGCAGGAATGGGACAGGGTGGACCGGGGAGCTGTTTTTT. Encoded protein: CASRNGTGWTGELFF. The chain joins TRBV23-1 to TRBJ2-2; 9 bases match TRBD1. TRBV23-1 is identified as an open reading frame with a role that is uncertain. The V and J ends lost 6 bases and 5 bases, in that order; junction bases with no gene match: 7. This CDR3 contains 15 residues.

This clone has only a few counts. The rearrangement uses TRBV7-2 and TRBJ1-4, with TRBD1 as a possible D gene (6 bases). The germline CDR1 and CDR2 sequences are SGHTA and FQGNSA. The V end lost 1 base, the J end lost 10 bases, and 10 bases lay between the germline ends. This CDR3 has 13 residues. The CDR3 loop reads CASSLETGRKLFF. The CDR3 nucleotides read TGTGCCAGCAGCTTAGAAACAGGGAGAAAACTGTTTTTT. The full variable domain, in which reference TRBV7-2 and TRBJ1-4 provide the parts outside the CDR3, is GAGVSQSPSNKVTEKGKDVELRCDPISGHTALYWYRQSLGQGLEFLIYFQGNSAPDKSGLPSDRFSAERTGGSVSTLTIQRTQQEDSAVYLCASSLETGRKLFFGSGTQLSVL.

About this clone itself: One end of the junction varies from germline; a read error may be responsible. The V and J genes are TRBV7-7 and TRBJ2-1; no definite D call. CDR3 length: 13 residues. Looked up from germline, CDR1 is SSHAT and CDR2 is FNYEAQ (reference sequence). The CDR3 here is CASSLVGGNEQFF. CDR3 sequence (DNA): TGTGCTAGCAGCTTAGTAGGCGGAAATGAGCAGTTCTTC.

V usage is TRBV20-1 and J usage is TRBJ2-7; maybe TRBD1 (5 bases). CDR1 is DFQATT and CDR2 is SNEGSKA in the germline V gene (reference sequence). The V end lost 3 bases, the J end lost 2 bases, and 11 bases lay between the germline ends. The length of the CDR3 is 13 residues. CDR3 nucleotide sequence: TGCAGTGCTAGTTCCAGGGCAGCCTACGAGCAGTACTTC. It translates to CSASSRAAYEQYF.

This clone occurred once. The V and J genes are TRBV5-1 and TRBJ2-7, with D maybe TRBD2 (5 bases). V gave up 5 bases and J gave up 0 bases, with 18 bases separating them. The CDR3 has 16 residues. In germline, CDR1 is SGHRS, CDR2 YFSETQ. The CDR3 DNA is TGCGCCAGCAGGCCGAGCGGCGGGCCGAACTCCTACGAGCAGTACTTC. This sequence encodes CASRPSGGPNSYEQYF.